The 26 T cell receptor beta chains below come from one sample, sequenced in a study of molecular identifiers for immune sequencing clone quantification. TCRdb itself ran the PCR reads through MiXCR, one entry per CDR3 protein. Counted here are just under 65,000 distinct CDR3 sequences, under 20% occurring once; the ten biggest clones make up approximately 1.5%. Sample: naive CD8+ T cells from blood, with Jurkat cell RNA spiked in. Subset indicated: FACS-sorted CD8+CD4-CCR7+CD45RA+ naive T cells. The receptors here all came from a human donor in good health. Some libraries in this study had Jurkat cell RNA spiked in.

V and J are TRBV2 and TRBJ2-7; 10 bases are a match to TRBD1. Per germline, CDR1 SNHLY and CDR2 FYNNEI. This CDR3 is built from 14 residues. The junction had 0 bases not matched to a gene; V was cut back by 1 base and J by 3 bases. Written as DNA, the CDR3 is TGTGCCAGCAGTGAAGGGGACAGGGGCTACGAGCAGTACTTC. This codes for CASSEGDRGYEQYF.

This clonotype was detected ten times or more. The CDR3 loop reads CASSSVAGPSLYNSPLHF. In DNA form, the CDR3 reads TGTGCCAGCAGTTCCGTTGCAGGGCCGTCCTTGTATAATTCACCCCTCCACTTT. J is TRBJ1-6 and V is TRBV28, with D perhaps TRBD1 (5 bases). Germline V gene lookup returns CDR1 MDHEN and CDR2 SYDVKM. The CDR3 consists of 18 residues. The V end was cut by 4 bases, the J end by 4 bases, with 20 bases between.

In this sample, this clonotype turned up a few times. Given a much more abundant clone one base away, this may be a read error. Since no conserved phenylalanine or tryptophan closes the CDR3, a read error is the likely cause. V and J are TRBV3-1 and TRBJ2-3, with 12 bases aligning to TRBD2. The CDR3 extends over 17 amino acids. The germline V gene encodes CDR1 LGHDT and CDR2 YNNKEL (reference sequence). With 1 base clipped from V and 2 bases from J, the junction kept 4 bases outside the gene matches. CDR3 sequence reads: CASSQGTSGAVTDTQYL. CDR3 DNA: TGTGCCAGCAGCCAAGGGACTAGCGGGGCCGTCACAGATACGCAGTATCTT.

This clonotype was found many times. The chain couples TRBV21-1 to TRBJ1-1; the DNA was not compared with TRBD1, the D call given in the table. TRBV21-1 is an annotated pseudogene. The CDR3 runs 13 residues. The CDR3 region is CASPRAGGTEAFF. The CDR3, as DNA: TGTGCCAGCCCGCGGGCAGGGGGGACTGAAGCTTTCTTT.

The CDR3 region is CASSLALGLFYEQYF. CDR3 DNA sequence: TGTGCCAGCAGCTTAGCTCTGGGACTGTTCTACGAGCAGTACTTC. The chain uses TRBV7-9 and TRBJ2-7, with D perhaps TRBD2 (6 bases). The germline V gene encodes CDR1 SEHNR and CDR2 FQNEAQ (reference sequence). V was shortened by 0 bases and J by 3 bases, with 12 bases between the two germline ends. The CDR3 is 15 residues long.

As regards this clonotype: The CDR3 does not end in the conserved phenylalanine or tryptophan, so this is likely a read error. The CDR3 loop is CAGSSQVSYEQYY. The DNA of the CDR3 is TGTGCCGGCAGCTCACAGGTTTCCTACGAGCAGTACTAC. The chain combines TRBV7-9 with TRBJ2-7; weak D call: TRBD1 (5 bases). This CDR3 region has 13 residues. Germline V lookup: CDR1 SEHNR, CDR2 FQNEAQ (reference sequence).

This clonotype was observed many times. CDR3: CASSYSGEVVLHF. The DNA for the CDR3 is TGTGCCAGCAGTTACTCTGGGGAAGTGGTACTTCATTTT. The chain couples TRBV6-2 or TRBV6-3 to TRBJ1-5; D not resolved. This CDR3 region has 13 residues. Trimming took off 0 bases at V and 16 bases at J, with 16 bases between the two ends. The germline V gene encodes CDR1 MNHEY and CDR2 SVGEGT.

A remark on this clonotype: This may be a read error: a much more frequent sequence differs by one nucleotide. V gene TRBV10-2 combines with J gene TRBJ2-4, with D perhaps TRBD1 (5 bases). Germline lookup yields CDR1 WSHSY and CDR2 SAAADI. This CDR3 comprises 18 residues. The CDR3 nucleotides read TGCGCCAGCGGTGAGTCGCCAGGGTGGATGGTGACCCAAAACATTCAGTACTTC. This encodes CASGESPGWMVTQNIQYF.

This clonotype was picked up many times. This sequence joins TRBV6-5 and TRBJ1-1, with D tentatively TRBD1 (5 bases). This CDR3 contains 11 residues. The germline V and J ends were trimmed by 8 bases and 1 base, with 5 bases remaining between them. The V gene's germline CDR1 is MNHEY and CDR2 SVGAGI. The CDR3 region is CASGANTEAFF. CDR3 in DNA: TGTGCCAGCGGGGCGAACACTGAAGCTTTCTTT.

This clonotype was picked up a small number of times. A much larger clone lies one base from this, so it may be a read error. The chain uses TRBV29-1 and TRBJ1-4; D is ambiguous. CDR1 and CDR2 (germline): SQVTM, ANQGSEA. The CDR3 is made up of 11 amino acids. The CDR3: CSALDGGKLSF. The CDR3 coding sequence is TGCAGCGCTCTGGACGGTGGAAAACTGTCTTTT. Full variable domain (missing parts from reference TRBV29-1 and TRBJ1-4): SAVISQKPSRDICQRGTSLTIQCQVDSQVTMMFWYRQQPGQSLTLIATANQGSEATYESGFVIDKFPISRPNLTFSTLTVSNMSPEDSSIYLCSALDGGKLSFGSGTQLSVL.

As regards this clonotype: Given a much more abundant clone one base away, this may be a read error. V usage is TRBV5-1 and J usage is TRBJ2-3; D is perhaps TRBD2 (6 bases). CDR3 length equals 15 residues. Germline CDR1 is SGHRS and CDR2 is YFSETQ. CDR3 sequence: CARSSLARAPDTQYF. The CDR3 DNA reads as TGCGCCCGCAGCTCCCTAGCGCGGGCCCCGGATACGCAGTATTTT.

Many counts were recorded for this clonotype. The junction shows a germline mismatch at one end, possibly a read error. CDR3 amino acids: CATSRSFLRGANF. CDR3 sequence (DNA): TGTGCCACCAGCAGATCCTTTTTGAGGGGGGCAAACTTC. This chain joins TRBV15 and TRBJ2-5; D tentatively reads TRBD1 or TRBD2 (6 bases each). Germline CDR1 reads LNHNV; CDR2 reads YYDKDF (reference sequence). There are 13 residues in the CDR3.

This clonotype has at least ten counts. The chain recombines TRBV19 with TRBJ2-1, with D perhaps TRBD2 (6 bases). V was clipped by 4 bases and J by 4 bases, with 11 bases between them. CDR3 length equals 14 residues. The germline V gene encodes CDR1 LNHDA and CDR2 SQIVND (reference sequence). DNA of the CDR3: TGTGCCAGTAGTACAGCGGGTCCTTACAATGAGCAGTTCTTC. Amino acids: CASSTAGPYNEQFF. Combining the CDR3 with reference TRBV19 and TRBJ2-1 gives the whole variable domain DGGITQSPKYLFRKEGQNVTLSCEQNLNHDAMYWYRQDPGQGLRLIYYSQIVNDFQKGDIAEGYSVSREKKESFPLTVTSAQKNPTAFYLCASSTAGPYNEQFFGPGTRLTVL.

This clonotype has ten or more counts. V gene TRBV7-9 combines with J gene TRBJ1-4; 9 bases are a match to TRBD1. The CDR3 has 17 residues. V dropped 5 bases and J dropped 7; count of bases not matched to a gene: 14. Germline V gives CDR1 SEHNR, CDR2 FQNEAQ (reference sequence). The CDR3 protein is CASSPVPGQGRSEKLFF. The DNA for the CDR3 is TGTGCCAGCAGCCCAGTCCCGGGACAGGGACGGAGTGAAAAACTGTTTTTT.

In the case of this clonotype: A read error may explain this, as a much larger clone is one base away. This chain connects TRBV6-6 to TRBJ2-7; no clear D gene. Germline V CDR1 and CDR2: MNHNY, SVGAGI (reference sequence). Trimming cost V 5 bases and J 1 base, with 9 bases left between them. CDR3 length equals 13 residues. DNA for the CDR3: TGTGCCAGCAGTCCCAGCGCGTCCTACGAGCAGTACTTC. This encodes CASSPSASYEQYF.

Many counts were recorded for this clonotype. The chain joins TRBV27 to TRBJ2-7; D could derive from TRBD1 or TRBD2 (5 bases each). Germline CDR1 and CDR2: MNHEY and SMNVEV (reference sequence). With 9 bases removed from V and 5 bases from J, the gap between germline ends came to 17 bases. The CDR3 loop spans 13 amino acids. CDR3 coding DNA: TGTGCCAGTTCGGCTGGGGGTAACAACGAGCAGTACTTC. Translating it yields CASSAGGNNEQYF.

This clonotype turned up a few times. A much larger clone sits a single nucleotide away, making a read error possible. The chain uses TRBV28 and TRBJ1-6; D ambiguous. Germline V lookup: CDR1 MDHEN, CDR2 SYDVKM. The CDR3 loop spans 18 amino acids. Written as DNA, the CDR3 is TGTGCCTGCAGTCCCCTGCGGTGGAGGAGCTCCTATAATTCACCCCTCCACTTT. Translated, it gives CACSPLRWRSSYNSPLHF.

This clonotype has ten or more counts. V is TRBV4-1 and J is TRBJ2-1; D is undetermined. V shed 0 bases and J shed 9 bases, with 6 bases lying between them. CDR1 and CDR2 (germline): MGHRA, YSYEKL. The CDR3 is made up of 12 amino acids. This CDR3 reads CASSQDEAEQFF. CDR3 in DNA: TGCGCCAGCAGCCAAGATGAGGCTGAGCAGTTCTTC.

This clonotype was recorded at least ten times. The chain recombines TRBV6-6 with TRBJ2-7, with 8 positions matching TRBD2. The CDR3 runs to 14 residues. V trimming: 4 bases; J trimming: 1 base; junction bases outside the gene matches: 3. CDR1 is MNHNY, CDR2 SVGAGI, per germline (reference sequence). The CDR3 DNA follows: TGTGCCAGCAGTTTGGGACTAGGTTCCTACGAGCAGTACTTC. Translation gives CASSLGLGSYEQYF.

A note on this clonotype: This may arise from a read error, as a much more abundant clone is one base away. The chain combines TRBV6-5 with TRBJ1-4; a weak D match, TRBD1 (6 bases). The CDR3 runs to 14 residues. The V gene's germline CDR1 is MNHEY and CDR2 SVGAGI. Trimming removed 6 bases from V and 5 bases from J, with 13 bases in between. Here the CDR3 DNA reads TGTGCCAGCAGGGGAACAGGGTCCAATGAAAAACTGTTTTTT. Translation: CASRGTGSNEKLFF.

This clonotype was observed many times. This sequence joins TRBV7-9 and TRBJ2-1, with TRBD2 matching 8 bases. The germline gives CDR1 SEHNR, CDR2 FQNEAQ (reference sequence). V was clipped by 5 bases and J by 4 bases; unmatched bases: 16. The CDR3 is 18 amino acids. CDR3 sequence: CASSPDLSVGRGYNEQFF. CDR3 sequence (DNA): TGTGCCAGCAGCCCCGACCTTAGTGTCGGGAGGGGGTACAATGAGCAGTTCTTC.

In regard to this clonotype: This may arise from a read error, as a much more abundant clone is one base away. The J gene is TRBJ2-3, the V gene TRBV19, with 7 bases aligning to TRBD1. The CDR3 is 16 residues long. Germline V gene sequence: CDR1 LNHDA, CDR2 SQIVND (reference sequence). The CDR3 loop reads CASGILTTGRTGTQYF. The CDR3 DNA reads as TGTGCCAGTGGTATCTTGACGACAGGGCGCACAGGTACGCAGTATTTT.

A few counts support this clonotype. This may be a read error, as it is one base from a much larger clone. The chain links TRBV7-9 to TRBJ2-7; 10 nucleotides line up with TRBD2. Looked up from germline, CDR1 is SEHNR and CDR2 is FQNEAQ (reference sequence). CDR3 length: 13 amino acids. Unmatched junction bases numbered 1, after V lost 1 base and J lost 7 bases. DNA for the CDR3: TGTGCCAGCAGCTTAGAACTAGCGGGGGAGCAGTACTTC. It translates to CASSLELAGEQYF.

Comments on this clonotype: This CDR3 is missing its conserved last phenylalanine or tryptophan, likely due to a read error. The chain uses TRBV20-1 and TRBJ2-1, with 7 bases identical to TRBD2. The junction had 14 bases not matched to a gene; V was cut back by 6 bases and J by 6 bases. The length of the CDR3 is 15 residues. Germline loops: CDR1 DFQATT, CDR2 SNEGSKA (reference sequence). The CDR3 reads CSANSLRERGNEQFL. In DNA form, the CDR3 reads TGCAGTGCCAACAGTCTGCGGGAGAGGGGCAATGAGCAGTTCCTC.

This clonotype has more than one count but fewer than ten. One base away lies a much larger clone, so this may be a sequencing read error. The conserved closing phenylalanine or tryptophan is absent in this CDR3, likely reflecting a read error. This rearrangement joins TRBV7-9 to TRBJ2-5; the D is unclear. V lost 0 bases and J 0 bases, leaving 5 bases between the germline ends. Germline V gene lookup returns CDR1 SEHNR and CDR2 FQNEAQ (reference sequence). The CDR3 totals 14 residues. In nucleotides, the CDR3 is TGTGCCAGCAGCTTAGCACAAAACCAAGAGACCCAGTACTCC. It is translated as CASSLAQNQETQYS.

The chain recombines TRBV28 with TRBJ2-7; 7 bases map to TRBD1. Germline CDR1 is MDHEN and CDR2 is SYDVKM. V lost 6 bases to trimming and J lost 5 bases; unmatched junction nucleotides: 10. The CDR3 totals 14 residues. The CDR3 is CASRENRGIDEQYF. The CDR3 DNA reads as TGTGCCAGCAGGGAGAACAGGGGAATCGACGAGCAGTACTTC. The variable domain in full, completed from reference TRBV28 and TRBJ2-7, reads DVKVTQSSRYLVKRTGEKVFLECVQDMDHENMFWYRQDPGLGLRLIYFSYDVKMKEKGDIPEGYSVSREKKERFSLILESASTNQTSMYLCASRENRGIDEQYFGPGTRLTVT.